The clone carrying this T cell receptor (beta chain) was found a few times. Its target is not known. The data originate from a study of early T cells in non-severe SARS-CoV-2 infection. Overall study context: It was bulk RNA from unsorted whole blood that was sequenced, and the chains were unpaired. Study observations and caveats: Lookups in VDJdb leaned toward anti-spike CD8 responses and missed private and CD4 specificities.

TCRdb reprocessed the 5' RACE reads via MiXCR and lists one record per CDR3 protein. The sample lists 65,000 to 70,000 distinct CDR3 sequences; 12% were seen once. The CDR3 consists of 12 residues. The V end lost 7 bases, the J end lost 5 bases, and 11 bases lay between the germline ends. The germline CDR1 and CDR2 sequences are MNHNS and SASEGT. The TCR comes from an adult who was a healthcare worker with PCR-confirmed SARS-CoV-2 infection or an uninfected control (not recorded which). The sequenced sample consisted of whole blood. V is TRBV6-1 and J is TRBJ1-2; perhaps TRBD1 as D (6 bases). The DNA for the CDR3 is TGTGCCAGCAACAGGGTGAATTATGGCTACACCTTC. It is translated as CASNRVNYGYTF.